The source of this TCR beta chain is a study of T cell repertoires in cytomegalovirus infection. Across the whole study: CMV epitopes used comprised recently identified HLA-C-restricted ones and well-studied HLA-B-restricted ones. Carrying CMV and the relevant HLA type showed in public TCR beta signatures.

Findings and caveats of the study: Totalled public TCR beta family frequency picked out people who carried CMV plus the relevant HLA. In two of eight donors, the top clonotype was HLA-C-restricted CMV-specific.

Worth noting for this clonotype: What it binds is unknown.

Germline V gene sequence: CDR1 SGHAT, CDR2 FQNNGV. V lost 6 bases and J lost 6; bases outside the gene matches: 7. The length of the CDR3 is 15 residues. MiXCR, run by TCRdb on the reads, gives a single entry per CDR3 protein. Of roughly 200,000 distinct CDR3 sequences detected, around 35% appear once; the ten largest clones hold 59%. The sample in question was CD8+ T cells from cultured PBMCs, obtained from culture after CMV antigen stimulation. The chain combines TRBV11-2 with TRBJ2-1; 11 bases are shared with TRBD2. The TCR was taken from a human donor in good health (CMV status not recorded). Some clones in this sample may be carry-over from other donors' samples. CDR3 in amino acids: CASRGWTSGRNEQFF. The CDR3 DNA is TGTGCCAGCAGGGGCTGGACTAGCGGGCGCAATGAGCAGTTCTTC.